This TCR beta chain was retrieved from a study of T cell repertoires in cytomegalovirus infection. Study overall: An indication of both CMV infection and matching HLA type came from public TCR beta signatures.

Trimming at V came to 4 bases and at J to 7 bases, leaving 12 bases not matched to a gene. The CDR3 has 16 residues. Study conclusions and caveats: Predominance within the ex vivo response was attributable to HLA-C-restricted CMV-specific TCR beta clonotypes.

Using its own MiXCR run on the reads, TCRdb lists one record per CDR3 protein. The table lists hundreds of thousands of distinct CDR3 sequences, 15% to 20% of them singletons. This clonotype was seen repeatedly, ten times or more. Its antigen is unknown. The sequence was collected from a human donor in good health (CMV status not recorded). Some clones in this sample may be carry-over from other donors' samples. V is TRBV12-3 or TRBV12-4 and J is TRBJ2-1; 8 bases fit TRBD2. The sample was PBMCs. The CDR3 region is CASSWTGLDPLNEQFF. The CDR3 DNA is TGTGCCAGCAGTTGGACGGGACTAGATCCACTGAATGAGCAGTTCTTC.